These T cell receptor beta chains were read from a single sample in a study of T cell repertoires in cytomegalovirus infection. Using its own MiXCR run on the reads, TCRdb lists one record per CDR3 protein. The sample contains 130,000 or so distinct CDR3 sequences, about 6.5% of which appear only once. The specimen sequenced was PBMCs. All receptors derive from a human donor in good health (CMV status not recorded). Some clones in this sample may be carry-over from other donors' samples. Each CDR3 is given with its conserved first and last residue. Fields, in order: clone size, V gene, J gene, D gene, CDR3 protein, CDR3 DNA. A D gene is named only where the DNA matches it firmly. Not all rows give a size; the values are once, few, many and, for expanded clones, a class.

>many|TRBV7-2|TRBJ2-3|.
CASSLDRGAHTQYF
TGTGCCAGCAGCTTAGATCGGGGGGCTCATACGCAGTATTTT
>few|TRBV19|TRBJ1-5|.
CASGPLYPQHF
TGTGCCAGTGGTCCCCTGTACCCCCAGCATTTT
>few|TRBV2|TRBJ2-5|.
CASSERGGTQYF
TGTGCCAGCAGTGAAAGAGGAGGGACCCAGTACTTC
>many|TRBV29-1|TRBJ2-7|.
CSVGVGGTYEQYF
TGCAGCGTTGGAGTGGGGGGCACCTACGAGCAGTACTTC
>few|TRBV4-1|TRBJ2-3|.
CASSQGVRSTDTQYF
TGCGCCAGCAGCCAAGGAGTACGGAGCACAGATACGCAGTATTTT
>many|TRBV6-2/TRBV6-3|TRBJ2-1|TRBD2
CASRGLAGGPGEQFF
TGTGCCAGCAGGGGCTTAGCGGGGGGGCCGGGAGAGCAGTTCTTC
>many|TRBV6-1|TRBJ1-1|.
CASSDLGPNTEAFF
TGTGCCAGCAGTGATTTAGGACCGAACACTGAAGCTTTCTTT
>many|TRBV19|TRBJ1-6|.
CASREPRRRNSPLHF
TGTGCCAGCCGGGAACCCCGACGGAGGAATTCACCCCTCCACTTT
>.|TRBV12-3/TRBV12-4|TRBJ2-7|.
CASSARDGSSYEQYF
TGTGCCAGCAGTGCACGGGACGGGAGCTCCTACGAGCAGTACTTC
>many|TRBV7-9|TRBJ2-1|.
CASSLSRGATRLEQFF
TGTGCCAGCAGCTTATCCCGGGGCGCCACCCGCCTTGAGCAGTTCTTC
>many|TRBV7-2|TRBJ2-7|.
CASSETGHLSYEQYF
TGTGCCAGCAGCGAAACGGGACACCTCTCCTACGAGCAGTACTTC
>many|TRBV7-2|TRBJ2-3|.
CASSLGGWSTDTQYF
TGTGCCAGCAGCTTAGGGGGATGGAGCACAGATACGCAGTATTTT
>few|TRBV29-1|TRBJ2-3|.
CSDRDPTDTQYF
TGCAGCGACCGGGACCCAACAGATACGCAGTATTTT
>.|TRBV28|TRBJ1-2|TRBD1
CASSPSRDRGGYTF
TGTGCCAGCAGCCCAAGCCGGGACAGGGGTGGCTACACCTTC
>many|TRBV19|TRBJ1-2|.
CASSPQREGYTF
TGTGCCAGTAGTCCACAGAGGGAAGGCTACACCTTC
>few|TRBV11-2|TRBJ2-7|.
CASSLRVASYEQYF
TGTGCCAGCAGCTTGAGGGTTGCCAGCTACGAGCAGTACTTC
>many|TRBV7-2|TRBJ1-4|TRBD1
CASSQGTGREKLFF
TGTGCCAGCAGCCAGGGGACAGGGCGCGAAAAACTGTTTTTT
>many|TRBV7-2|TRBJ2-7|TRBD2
CASSLGLAGRSSYEQYF
TGTGCCAGCAGCTTAGGCCTAGCGGGGAGGAGCTCCTACGAGCAGTACTTC
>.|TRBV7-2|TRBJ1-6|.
CASSLRQVNSPLHF
TGTGCCAGCAGCTTAAGACAAGTTAATTCACCCCTCCACTTT
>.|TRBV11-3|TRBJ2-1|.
CASSRQRGAGEQFF
TGTGCCAGCAGCCGTCAACGGGGGGCTGGTGAGCAGTTCTTC
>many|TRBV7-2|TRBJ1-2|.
CASSLGQETGYTF
TGTGCCAGCAGCTTAGGACAGGAGACTGGCTACACCTTC
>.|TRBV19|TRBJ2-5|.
CASSIAPAETQYF
TGTGCCAGTAGTATAGCCCCGGCGGAGACCCAGTACTTC